The 21 T cell receptor beta chains given below trace back to one sample, sequenced in a study of blood T cell repertoires in COVID-19. Assay: immunoSEQ multiplex PCR; the TCRdb copy retains only in-frame clones and omits some. Altogether 130,000 to 150,000 clones are present, about nine tenths being singletons, with the ten largest covering roughly 4%. The sequencing sample was made of PBMCs or T cells enriched from blood (not recorded which). These receptors came from a woman aged 40 to 50 who had been exposed to COVID-19.

This chain connects TRBV28 to TRBJ2-7, with D maybe TRBD1 (10 bases). Between the trimmed V and J ends, which lost 6 bases and 11 bases, there was a span of 23 bases. Germline values: CDR1 MDHEN, CDR2 SYDVKM. This CDR3 is built from 14 residues. CDR3 amino acids: CASRGKGQGTSKYF. The CDR3 region has the DNA TGTGCCAGCAGGGGTAAGGGACAGGGGACTAGCAAGTACTTC.

The CDR3 is CASSHRGLAAYEQYF. The CDR3 DNA reads TGTGCCAGCAGTCATAGGGGACTAGCGGCCTACGAGCAGTACTTC. The genes are TRBV11-2 and TRBJ2-7, with 11 bases lining up with TRBD2. The CDR3 has 15 amino acids. V dropped 6 bases and J dropped 2; count of bases not matched to a gene: 6. Germline values: CDR1 SGHAT, CDR2 FQNNGV. The full variable domain, completed using reference TRBV11-2 and TRBJ2-7, is EAGVAQSPRYKIIEKRQSVAFWCNPISGHATLYWYQQILGQGPKLLIQFQNNGVVDDSQLPKDRFSAERLKGVDSTLKIQPAKLEDSAVYLCASSHRGLAAYEQYFGPGTRLTVT.

V gene TRBV14 combines with J gene TRBJ1-4; 7 bases align to TRBD1. V lost 0 bases and J lost 8; bases outside the gene matches: 12. Germline CDR1 and CDR2: SGHDN and FVKESK. This CDR3 has 17 amino acids. The CDR3 DNA reads as TGTGCCAGCAGCCAAGAGACCGGGACAGCAAAACGGGAAAAACTGTTTTTT. Translating gives CASSQETGTAKREKLFF.

Turning to this clone: An end of the junction differs from the germline gene, which may be a read error. J is TRBJ1-5 and V is TRBV28, with TRBD1 as a possible D gene (6 bases). Germline V CDR1 and CDR2: MDHEN, SYDVKM. CDR3 length: 15 residues. CDR3 bases: TGTGCCGGCAGTTTAATACAGGGTTGGAATCAGCCCCAGCATTTT. Translating gives CAGSLIQGWNQPQHF.

The chain recombines TRBV10-3 with TRBJ1-1, with a possible D match to TRBD1 (5 bases). Trimming cost V 8 bases and J 2 bases, with 18 bases left between them. The CDR3 length is 15 residues. Germline V CDR1 and CDR2: ENHRY, SYGVKD. The CDR3 DNA reads as TGTGCCATCCGGTCGTTTGTAGGGGATAACACTGAAGCTTTCTTT. Translation: CAIRSFVGDNTEAFF.

Turning to this clone: This sample includes further DNA sequences coding for the same CDR3. The CDR3 is CASSQTGGNQPQHF. Written as DNA, the CDR3 is TGTGCCAGCAGCCAGACAGGGGGCAATCAGCCCCAGCATTTT. The rearrangement links TRBV7-2 to TRBJ1-5; 8 bases line up with TRBD1. This CDR3 comprises 14 residues. V dropped 5 bases and J dropped 2; count of bases not matched to a gene: 2. The germline V gene has CDR1 SGHTA and CDR2 FQGNSA.

The chain uses TRBV9 and TRBJ2-7; 10 nucleotides match TRBD2. The CDR3 covers 13 residues. In germline, CDR1 is SGDLS, CDR2 YYNGEE. V lost 6 bases and J lost 6; bases outside the gene matches: 6. The CDR3 loop is CASNPSGSPEQYF. CDR3 sequence (DNA): TGTGCCAGCAACCCTAGCGGGAGCCCCGAGCAGTACTTC.

V is TRBV20-1 and J is TRBJ1-5, with a weak D call TRBD1 (6 bases). Per germline, CDR1 DFQATT and CDR2 SNEGSKA (reference sequence). Trimming shortened V by 3 bases and J by 5 bases, and 11 bases separated the two germline ends. The CDR3 totals 13 residues. The CDR3 loop reads CSASGDTHQPQHF. DNA of the CDR3: TGCAGTGCTAGTGGGGACACCCATCAGCCCCAGCATTTT.

There are a few counts of this clone. The V call is TRBV27, the J call TRBJ1-5; no clear D. The CDR3 runs 16 residues. V lost 2 bases, J lost 6 bases, and 17 bases lay in between. Per germline, CDR1 MNHEY and CDR2 SMNVEV (reference sequence). The CDR3, as DNA: TGTGCCAGCAGTTTACGGTTTTTCTCTGGTCGTCAGCCCCAGCATTTT. It encodes CASSLRFFSGRQPQHF.

The CDR3 DNA reads TGTGCCAGCAGTCCGGTTTATGAGCAGTTCTTC. Residues: CASSPVYEQFF. This chain connects TRBV2 to TRBJ2-1, with D hard to call. In germline, CDR1 is SNHLY, CDR2 FYNNEI. This CDR3 is built from 11 residues. Deletions cut 5 bases from V and 8 bases from J, with 7 bases between. The whole variable domain, remainder taken from reference TRBV2 and TRBJ2-1, is EPEVTQTPSHQVTQMGQEVILRCVPISNHLYFYWYRQILGQKVEFLVSFYNNEISEKSEIFDDQFSVERPDGSNFTLKIRSTKLEDSAMYFCASSPVYEQFFGPGTRLTVL.

The chain joins TRBV27 to TRBJ1-1; TRBD1 matches 8 bases. Looked up from germline, CDR1 is MNHEY and CDR2 is SMNVEV (reference sequence). V lost 5 bases to trimming and J lost 4 bases; unmatched junction nucleotides: 9. This CDR3 has 15 amino acids. CDR3 residues: CASSPRQGWGTEAFF. The CDR3 DNA sequence: TGTGCCAGCAGTCCGCGACAGGGGTGGGGCACTGAAGCTTTCTTT.

V usage is TRBV19 and J usage is TRBJ1-5, with TRBD1 matching 8 bases. The CDR3 is 14 residues long. Germline V gene data show CDR1 as LNHDA and CDR2 as SQIVND (reference sequence). Trimming at V came to 6 bases and at J to 6 bases, leaving 7 bases not matched to a gene. For the CDR3, the DNA is TGTGCCAGTAGCCCACAGGGGGTAGGTCAGCCCCAGCATTTT. This encodes CASSPQGVGQPQHF.

The rearrangement uses TRBV7-2 and TRBJ2-1, with a weak D call TRBD2 (6 bases). The CDR3 is 19 residues long. The germline V gene encodes CDR1 SGHTA and CDR2 FQGNSA. Trimming left V 8 bases short and J 0 bases short, with 26 bases between. DNA for the CDR3: TGTGCCAGCCAACGGAGAGAGACCGGGAGCCGAAGCTCCTACAATGAGCAGTTCTTC. Its translation: CASQRRETGSRSSYNEQFF. Filled out from reference TRBV7-2 and TRBJ2-1, the complete variable domain reads GAGVSQSPSNKVTEKGKDVELRCDPISGHTALYWYRQSLGQGLEFLIYFQGNSAPDKSGLPSDRFSAERTGGSVSTLTIQRTQQEDSAVYLCASQRRETGSRSSYNEQFFGPGTRLTVL.

The rearrangement links TRBV29-1 to TRBJ2-5, with unresolved D. The germline CDR1 and CDR2 sequences are SQVTM and ANQGSEA. Trimming left V 8 bases short and J 2 bases short, with 12 bases between. This CDR3 spans 12 amino acids. This CDR3 reads CSSQGGQETQYF. DNA of the CDR3: TGCAGCTCCCAAGGCGGTCAAGAGACCCAGTACTTC.

The chain employs TRBV15 and TRBJ1-5; TRBD1 is a possible D gene (6 bases). The CDR3 covers 15 residues. V was cut by 0 bases and J by 6 bases, with 12 bases left in between. Germline assignment: CDR1 LNHNV and CDR2 YYDKDF (reference sequence). The CDR3 is CATSRDYQGSQPQHF. Written as DNA, the CDR3 is TGTGCCACCAGCAGAGATTATCAGGGGAGTCAGCCCCAGCATTTT.

The chain combines TRBV6-5 with TRBJ1-4; unclear D gene. The CDR3 consists of 15 residues. The ends were cut back, 8 bases at V and 3 bases at J, with 16 bases in the middle. Germline CDR1 MNHEY, CDR2 SVGAGI. The CDR3 coding sequence is TGTGCCAGCGCATCATCCGGGAACTCTAATGAAAAACTGTTTTTT. Translated: CASASSGNSNEKLFF.

The rearrangement uses TRBV2 and TRBJ2-2; D is possibly TRBD1 (6 bases). Looked up from germline, CDR1 is SNHLY and CDR2 is FYNNEI. Trimming took 7 bases from V and 8 from J, leaving 17 bases between them. The CDR3 covers 14 residues. The CDR3: CASTSGVVTGELFF. CDR3 DNA: TGTGCCAGCACTTCAGGGGTCGTAACAGGGGAGCTGTTTTTT.

This sequence joins TRBV5-8 and TRBJ2-4; D is ambiguous. The CDR3 sequence is 14 residues long. The V gene's germline CDR1 is SGHTS and CDR2 YDEGEE. Trimming removed 0 bases at V and 6 bases at J, with 10 bases between. As DNA, the CDR3 is TGTGCCAGCAGCTTGGAGAGGTTAGGAAACATTCAGTACTTC. Translating it yields CASSLERLGNIQYF.

This chain joins TRBV19 and TRBJ2-5; 8 bases align to TRBD1. The J segment lost 4 bases and the V segment lost 7 bases, leaving 11 bases of the junction unmatched. The CDR3 is 15 amino acids. Germline CDR1 LNHDA, CDR2 SQIVND (reference sequence). In DNA form, the CDR3 reads TGTGCCAGTAACCGGGGGCAGGGGGCGGGAGAGACCCAGTACTTC. It is translated as CASNRGQGAGETQYF.

The chain links TRBV12-5 to TRBJ1-1, with D possibly TRBD1 on 5 matching bases. There are 14 residues in the CDR3. The germline gives CDR1 LGHNT, CDR2 FRNRAP. Trimming pared 8 bases from V and 9 bases from J, leaving 22 bases between. The CDR3 nucleotides read TGTGCTAGTTCGGCCACAGGTTCCCTACCTAAAGCTTTCTTT. Translating it yields CASSATGSLPKAFF.

The chain recombines TRBV24-1 with TRBJ2-1, with 10 bases that match TRBD2. Germline assignment: CDR1 KGHDR and CDR2 SFDVKD. The CDR3 is 13 residues long. J was trimmed by 8 bases and V by 3 bases; bases with no gene match: 0. The chain's CDR3 is CATSDSGRDEQFF. The CDR3 DNA follows: TGTGCCACCAGTGATAGCGGGAGGGATGAGCAGTTCTTC.